The clone carrying this T cell receptor beta chain was picked up a small number of times. Its antigen is as yet unknown. The record originates from a study of naive and memory T cell subsets. Study-level points and caveats: In naive cells, over 85% of TCR sequences were seen only once.

Two oligonucleotides, mixed equimolar, formed the beta constant-region primer covering TRBC1 and TRBC2. Nested alpha and beta constant-region primers with the SP2 primer drove four PCR rounds on ligated cDNA. TCRdb re-called the UMI-ligation and nested PCR reads with MiXCR, one entry per CDR3 protein. The sample has about 120,000 distinct CDR3 sequences, about 36% seen once; the top ten hold approximately 0.88%. Separate alpha and beta amplification began at the second PCR step. CMV status came from CD4+ T cell IFNgamma after overnight CMV lysate stimulation of fresh PBMCs. The CDR3 length is 13 residues. Germline loops: CDR1 SGHKS, CDR2 YYEKEE (reference sequence). V was shortened by 0 bases and J by 3 bases, with 4 bases between the two germline ends.

This clonotype was sampled from a human donor in good health. Specimen: central memory CD4+ T cells from blood. The chain links TRBV5-5 to TRBJ1-5, with no clear D. DNA of the CDR3: TGTGCCAGCAGCTTGGTCATCAATCAGCCCCAGCATTTT. This codes for CASSLVINQPQHF.